The rows below give T cell receptor beta chains drawn from one sample of a study of type 1 regulatory T cells. TCRdb fed the reads into MiXCR, producing one record per CDR3 protein. The sample holds approximately 90,000 distinct CDR3 sequences; about a third are singletons and the top ten take 2% to 2.5%. Sequencing was performed on CD4+ T cells, either the whole sample or a sorted fraction (not recorded which). The source is a human donor in good health. CDR3s include the opening cysteine and the closing phenylalanine or tryptophan. Each record gives: V gene, D gene, clone size, J gene, CDR3 protein, CDR3 DNA. D genes are given only for firm matches. Only part of the rows carry a size: once, few, many, or a class if the clone is expanded.

v_call: TRBV29-1
d_call: -
clone_size: few
j_call: TRBJ2-3
cdr3_aa: CSGYNLGTDTQYF
cdr3_nt: TGCAGCGGTTACAACCTCGGGACAGATACGCAGTATTTT

v_call: TRBV20-1
d_call: TRBD2
clone_size: -
j_call: TRBJ2-4
cdr3_aa: CSARDPLAGALNIQYF
cdr3_nt: TGCAGTGCTAGAGACCCCCTAGCGGGAGCGCTAAACATTCAGTACTTC

v_call: TRBV24-1
d_call: -
clone_size: few
j_call: TRBJ2-6
cdr3_aa: CATSTDSPGANVLTF
cdr3_nt: TGTGCCACCAGTACCGACAGTCCTGGGGCCAACGTCCTGACTTTC

v_call: TRBV10-3
d_call: -
clone_size: -
j_call: TRBJ2-3
cdr3_aa: CAIRQGLVAVTSSTDTQYF
cdr3_nt: TGTGCCATCAGACAGGGCCTAGTCGCGGTAACCTCTAGCACAGATACGCAGTATTTT

v_call: TRBV28
d_call: -
clone_size: -
j_call: TRBJ2-7
cdr3_aa: CASRGLGPYEQYF
cdr3_nt: TGTGCCAGCAGGGGGCTAGGGCCCTACGAGCAGTACTTC

v_call: TRBV20-1
d_call: TRBD2
clone_size: -
j_call: TRBJ2-1
cdr3_aa: CSAASGRYNEQFF
cdr3_nt: TGCAGTGCTGCTAGCGGGAGATACAATGAGCAGTTCTTC

v_call: TRBV5-5
d_call: TRBD1
clone_size: few
j_call: TRBJ2-7
cdr3_aa: CASSWGQVSYEQYF
cdr3_nt: TGTGCCAGCAGCTGGGGACAGGTATCCTACGAGCAGTACTTC

v_call: TRBV10-3
d_call: -
clone_size: few
j_call: TRBJ2-6
cdr3_aa: CAISDSRGDGANVLTF
cdr3_nt: TGTGCCATCAGTGATTCAAGAGGGGATGGGGCCAACGTCCTGACTTTC

v_call: TRBV5-1
d_call: -
clone_size: few
j_call: TRBJ2-7
cdr3_aa: CASTGENYEQYF
cdr3_nt: TGCGCCAGCACCGGGGAGAACTACGAGCAGTACTTC

v_call: TRBV6-4
d_call: TRBD2
clone_size: -
j_call: TRBJ2-1
cdr3_aa: CASSAQAGGPYNEQFF
cdr3_nt: TGTGCCAGCAGTGCCCAAGCGGGAGGGCCCTACAATGAGCAGTTCTTC

v_call: TRBV6-2/TRBV6-3
d_call: TRBD2
clone_size: -
j_call: TRBJ2-1
cdr3_aa: CTSSKHEREDSYNEQFF
cdr3_nt: TGTACCAGCAGTAAACACGAGCGGGAGGACTCCTACAATGAGCAGTTCTTC

v_call: TRBV4-3
d_call: TRBD2
clone_size: -
j_call: TRBJ2-7
cdr3_aa: CASSLLAGYEQYF
cdr3_nt: TGCGCCAGCAGCCTACTAGCGGGCTACGAGCAGTACTTC

v_call: TRBV19
d_call: TRBD1
clone_size: many
j_call: TRBJ2-1
cdr3_aa: CASRAGTASFNEQFF
cdr3_nt: TGTGCCAGTAGAGCCGGGACAGCGAGTTTCAATGAGCAGTTCTTC

v_call: TRBV20-1
d_call: -
clone_size: -
j_call: TRBJ2-5
cdr3_aa: CSASRGGGPGETQYF
cdr3_nt: TGCAGTGCTAGCAGGGGGGGAGGGCCTGGAGAGACCCAGTACTTC

v_call: TRBV18
d_call: -
clone_size: -
j_call: TRBJ1-5
cdr3_aa: CASSPGTSNQPQHF
cdr3_nt: TGTGCCAGCTCACCCGGCACCAGCAATCAGCCCCAGCATTTT

v_call: TRBV20-1
d_call: TRBD2
clone_size: few
j_call: TRBJ2-3
cdr3_aa: CSARTRAGEADTQYF
cdr3_nt: TGCAGTGCCAGGACCAGAGCGGGAGAGGCGGATACGCAGTATTTT

v_call: TRBV5-1
d_call: -
clone_size: many
j_call: TRBJ2-3
cdr3_aa: CASSLAGISTDTQYF
cdr3_nt: TGCGCCAGCAGCTTGGCAGGGATTAGCACAGATACGCAGTATTTT

v_call: TRBV4-1
d_call: TRBD2
clone_size: -
j_call: TRBJ2-1
cdr3_aa: CASSHQKREGVYNEQFF
cdr3_nt: TGCGCCAGCAGCCACCAAAAGCGGGAGGGCGTCTACAATGAGCAGTTCTTC

v_call: TRBV12-5
d_call: TRBD2
clone_size: few
j_call: TRBJ2-7
cdr3_aa: CASGSGLATHYEQYF
cdr3_nt: TGTGCTAGTGGTAGCGGACTAGCGACCCACTACGAGCAGTACTTC

v_call: TRBV20-1
d_call: TRBD2
clone_size: -
j_call: TRBJ2-2
cdr3_aa: CSAREAGGYTGELFF
cdr3_nt: TGCAGTGCTAGAGAAGCGGGAGGATACACCGGGGAGCTGTTTTTT

v_call: TRBV5-5
d_call: -
clone_size: medium-sized
j_call: TRBJ2-5
cdr3_aa: CASSLGGVTHGETQYF
cdr3_nt: TGTGCCAGCAGCTTGGGGGGCGTCACCCATGGGGAGACCCAGTACTTC

v_call: TRBV5-1
d_call: -
clone_size: once
j_call: TRBJ1-3
cdr3_aa: CASSLSVGSGNTIYF
cdr3_nt: TGCGCCAGCAGCCTCTCAGTGGGATCTGGAAACACCATATATTTT

v_call: TRBV11-2
d_call: -
clone_size: -
j_call: TRBJ2-7
cdr3_aa: CASSEDRYYEQYF
cdr3_nt: TGTGCCAGCAGCGAAGACAGATACTACGAGCAGTACTTC

v_call: TRBV20-1
d_call: TRBD1
clone_size: -
j_call: TRBJ2-1
cdr3_aa: CSARDDRGNEQFF
cdr3_nt: TGCAGTGCTAGAGATGACAGGGGGAATGAGCAGTTCTTC

v_call: TRBV20-1
d_call: -
clone_size: -
j_call: TRBJ2-1
cdr3_aa: CSVPWGGGPGNEQFF
cdr3_nt: TGCAGCGTCCCTTGGGGGGGGGGCCCCGGCAATGAGCAGTTCTTC

v_call: TRBV7-9
d_call: TRBD1
clone_size: -
j_call: TRBJ2-7
cdr3_aa: CASSAAGTGAHEQYF
cdr3_nt: TGTGCCAGCAGCGCAGCCGGGACAGGGGCCCACGAGCAGTACTTC

v_call: TRBV7-6
d_call: TRBD1
clone_size: -
j_call: TRBJ2-7
cdr3_aa: CASSLGTGTPYEQYF
cdr3_nt: TGTGCCAGCAGCTTAGGGACAGGGACCCCCTACGAGCAGTACTTC

v_call: TRBV12-3/TRBV12-4
d_call: -
clone_size: few
j_call: TRBJ1-1
cdr3_aa: CASSNSDRKNTEAFF
cdr3_nt: TGTGCCAGCAGCAATTCTGACCGGAAGAACACTGAAGCTTTCTTT

v_call: TRBV12-3/TRBV12-4
d_call: TRBD1
clone_size: -
j_call: TRBJ2-7
cdr3_aa: CVSTTGVSYEQYF
cdr3_nt: TGTGTCAGCACGACAGGGGTCTCCTACGAGCAGTACTTC

v_call: TRBV4-3
d_call: TRBD1
clone_size: -
j_call: TRBJ2-1
cdr3_aa: CASSLDRADEQFF
cdr3_nt: TGCGCCAGCAGCTTGGACAGGGCGGACGAGCAGTTCTTC

v_call: TRBV5-1
d_call: TRBD1
clone_size: few
j_call: TRBJ1-5
cdr3_aa: CASSLPLRPLGQGSNQPQHF
cdr3_nt: TGCGCCAGCAGCTTGCCCCTAAGACCCCTCGGACAGGGTAGCAATCAGCCCCAGCATTTT

v_call: TRBV21-1
d_call: -
clone_size: few
j_call: TRBJ2-7
cdr3_aa: CASSKAAGASSSYEQYF
cdr3_nt: TGTGCCAGCAGCAAAGCCGCCGGGGCCTCTAGCTCCTACGAGCAGTACTTC

v_call: TRBV7-3
d_call: -
clone_size: few
j_call: TRBJ2-5
cdr3_aa: CASSRSLGETQYF
cdr3_nt: TGTGCCAGCAGCCGTTCGTTGGGTGAGACCCAGTACTTC

v_call: TRBV7-2
d_call: -
clone_size: -
j_call: TRBJ1-1
cdr3_aa: CASSLALRGEKAFF
cdr3_nt: TGTGCCAGCAGCTTAGCACTGAGAGGGGAAAAAGCTTTCTTT

v_call: TRBV5-1
d_call: -
clone_size: -
j_call: TRBJ1-1
cdr3_aa: CASSTGQLMNTEAFF
cdr3_nt: TGCGCCAGCAGCACCGGACAGCTCATGAACACTGAAGCTTTCTTT